A selection of T cell receptor beta chains follows, all from one sample in a study of blood T cell repertoires in COVID-19. The assay was immunoSEQ multiplex PCR, and TCRdb's table has in-frame clones only and misses some. The repertoire holds roughly 250,000 clones, with 82% as singletons. The specimen sequenced was peripheral blood. The receptors shown here come from a woman in her sixties or seventies with active or convalescent COVID-19. Both conserved end residues are part of each CDR3. D genes are given only for firm matches. Rows give clone size only sometimes, using once, few, many, or a class for an expanded clone.

v_gene	abundance	j_gene	d_gene	CDR3aa	CDR3nt
TRBV21-1	NA	TRBJ1-6	NA	CASLRPLHF	TGTGCCAGCCTTCGGCCCCTCCACTTT
TRBV7-9	NA	TRBJ2-1	NA	CASSLVSGGEQFF	TGTGCCAGCAGCTTAGTATCCGGCGGTGAGCAGTTCTTC
TRBV7-2	NA	TRBJ2-3	TRBD2	CASSPGLATTDTQYF	TGTGCCAGCAGCCCAGGACTAGCAACCACAGATACGCAGTATTTT
TRBV5-4	NA	TRBJ1-1	NA	CASSLIGGTEAFF	TGTGCCAGCAGCTTGATCGGGGGCACTGAAGCTTTCTTT
TRBV5-6	NA	TRBJ1-4	NA	CASSLEGGVVEKLFF	TGTGCCAGCAGCTTGGAAGGGGGAGTGGTTGAAAAACTGTTTTTT
TRBV11-2	NA	TRBJ1-2	TRBD1	CASSYTGGAYGYTF	TGTGCCAGCAGCTATACAGGGGGCGCATATGGCTACACCTTC
TRBV3-1/TRBV3-2	NA	TRBJ2-5	NA	CASSQQGGEETQYF	TGTGCCAGCAGCCAACAAGGGGGGGAAGAGACCCAGTACTTC
TRBV21-1	NA	TRBJ2-6	NA	CATNGSGGFTGANVLTF	TGTGCCACCAACGGGTCAGGGGGCTTTACTGGGGCCAACGTCCTGACTTTC
TRBV10-2	NA	TRBJ1-1	NA	CASSGVHTEAFF	TGCGCCAGCAGTGGAGTGCACACTGAAGCTTTCTTT
TRBV6-6	NA	TRBJ1-2	NA	CASSYSQYYGYTF	TGTGCCAGCAGTTACTCTCAGTACTATGGCTACACCTTC
TRBV18	few	TRBJ1-4	TRBD1	CASSPRQGDNEKLFF	TGTGCCAGCTCACCCCGACAGGGCGATAATGAAAAACTGTTTTTT
TRBV7-2	NA	TRBJ1-3	TRBD1	CASSLTQGAGNTIYF	TGTGCCAGCAGCTTAACGCAGGGGGCGGGAAACACCATATATTTT
TRBV19	few	TRBJ2-5	TRBD2	CASSPGLAGKETQYF	TGTGCCAGTAGCCCCGGACTAGCGGGGAAAGAGACCCAGTACTTC
TRBV19	NA	TRBJ1-2	NA	CASGLRGGYGYTF	TGTGCCAGTGGACTGCGAGGGGGCTATGGCTACACCTTC
TRBV6-5	NA	TRBJ2-1	NA	CASSRFGGSNEQFF	TGTGCCAGCAGTCGCTTCGGAGGCTCCAATGAGCAGTTCTTC
TRBV5-8	once	TRBJ2-3	NA	CASSLRGDFVVRDTQYF	TGTGCCAGCAGCCTACGTGGGGACTTTGTAGTGAGAGATACGCAGTATTTT
TRBV29-1	NA	TRBJ1-2	NA	CSVDQGWPNYGYTF	TGCAGCGTTGACCAGGGTTGGCCAAACTATGGCTACACCTTC
TRBV5-8	NA	TRBJ2-7	TRBD1	CASSTGQVINEQYF	TGTGCCAGCAGCACGGGACAGGTTATAAACGAGCAGTACTTC
TRBV11-2	NA	TRBJ2-1	TRBD2	CASSPGTSGLEQFF	TGTGCCAGCAGTCCCGGGACTAGCGGACTAGAGCAGTTCTTC
TRBV12-3/TRBV12-4	NA	TRBJ2-1	NA	CASSPENREQFF	TGTGCCAGCAGTCCAGAGAACAGGGAGCAGTTCTTC
TRBV29-1	NA	TRBJ2-7	NA	CSVGSSALYEQYF	TGCAGCGTTGGTAGCTCCGCTCTCTACGAGCAGTACTTC
TRBV2	NA	TRBJ2-7	TRBD2	CASSPRALTPGTSRAYEQYF	TGTGCCAGCAGTCCCAGGGCCTTGACGCCCGGGACTAGCCGCGCCTACGAGCAGTACTTC
TRBV5-1	NA	TRBJ1-4	TRBD1	CASSETGEKLFF	TGCGCCAGCAGCGAGACAGGGGAGAAACTGTTTTTT
TRBV7-9	once	TRBJ1-4	NA	CASSNRQVATNEKLFF	TGTGCCAGCAGCAACCGACAGGTTGCAACTAATGAAAAACTGTTTTTT
TRBV5-1	NA	TRBJ1-2	NA	CASSHRAGDGYTF	TGCGCCAGCAGCCACAGGGCCGGGGATGGCTACACCTTC
TRBV7-8	NA	TRBJ1-2	NA	CASSSGRTSYGYTF	TGTGCCAGCAGCTCAGGTCGGACAAGCTATGGCTACACCTTC
TRBV7-2	NA	TRBJ2-7	TRBD2	CASSLGGGNSYEQYF	TGTGCCAGCAGCTTAGGCGGGGGGAACTCCTACGAGCAGTACTTC
TRBV27	few	TRBJ2-7	TRBD1	CASSLETGTSYEQYF	TGTGCCAGCAGTTTGGAGACAGGGACATCCTACGAGCAGTACTTC
TRBV2	NA	TRBJ2-1	TRBD1	CASSGDRDNEQFF	TGTGCCAGCAGTGGGGACAGGGACAATGAGCAGTTCTTC
TRBV14	few	TRBJ2-2	NA	CASSQVLSGELFF	TGTGCCAGCAGCCAAGTACTAAGCGGGGAGCTGTTTTTT
TRBV5-1	NA	TRBJ1-2	TRBD1	CASRSGTDLSNYGYTF	TGCGCCAGCAGATCCGGGACAGACCTATCTAACTATGGCTACACCTTC
TRBV4-1	few	TRBJ1-2	TRBD1	CASSQKGQGAETNYGYTF	TGCGCCAGCAGCCAAAAAGGTCAGGGGGCCGAGACTAACTATGGCTACACCTTC
TRBV28	NA	TRBJ1-1	NA	CASSWRARSTEAFF	TGTGCCAGCAGTTGGAGGGCTCGAAGCACTGAAGCTTTCTTT
TRBV18	NA	TRBJ1-2	NA	CASSPSGNYGYTF	TGTGCCAGCTCACCCTCGGGGAACTATGGCTACACCTTC
TRBV6-5	NA	TRBJ2-3	NA	CASSYSWGRTDTQYF	TGTGCCAGCAGTTACTCGTGGGGCCGCACAGATACGCAGTATTTT
TRBV5-8	NA	TRBJ1-6	NA	CASRTVVNSPLHF	TGTGCCAGCCGGACAGTGGTCAATTCACCCCTCCACTTT